This T cell receptor (beta chain) was sequenced in a study of shared clonotypes between healthy human individuals. V lost 2 bases to trimming and J lost 1 base, with 8 bases between them. This CDR3 comprises 14 residues. Germline V gene data show CDR1 as KGHSH and CDR2 as LQKENI. Libraries were prepared by immunoSEQ multiplex PCR; TCRdb keeps only in-frame clonotypes and omits some of them. The data hold nearly 1,000,000 clones, with 76% observed a single time. This clone has a single count. Different DNA sequences within this sample yield the same CDR3. The receptor's source is a man younger than 35 in good health. This chain uses TRBV18 with TRBJ1-1; no firm D call. Sequencing was done on a sample of memory CD4+ T cells sorted from blood. The subset: CD45RA-negative fraction. In nucleotides, the CDR3 is TGTGCCAGCTCACCATCTGGAGGGAACACTGAAGCTTTCTTT. It yields the protein CASSPSGGNTEAFF.